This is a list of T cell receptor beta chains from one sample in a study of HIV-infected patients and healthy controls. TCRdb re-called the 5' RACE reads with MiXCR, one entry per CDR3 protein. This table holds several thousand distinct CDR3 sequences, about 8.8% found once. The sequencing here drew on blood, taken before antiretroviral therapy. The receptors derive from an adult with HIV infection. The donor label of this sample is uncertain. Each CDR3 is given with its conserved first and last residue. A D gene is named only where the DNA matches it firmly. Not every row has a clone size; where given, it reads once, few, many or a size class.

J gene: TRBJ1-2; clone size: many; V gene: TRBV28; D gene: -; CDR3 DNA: TGTGCCAGCAGTTTTCCCGGGACCTACCTCGGGGGCTACACCTTC; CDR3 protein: CASSFPGTYLGGYTF
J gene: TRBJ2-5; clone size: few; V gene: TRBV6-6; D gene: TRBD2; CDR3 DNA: TGTGCCAGCAGTTACCGGCTAGCGGGGGGAGAGACCCAGTACTTC; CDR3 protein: CASSYRLAGGETQYF
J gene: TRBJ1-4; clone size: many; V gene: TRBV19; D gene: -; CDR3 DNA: TGTGCCAGTAGTACCGGGGCCCTTGAAAAACTGTTTTTT; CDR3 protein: CASSTGALEKLFF
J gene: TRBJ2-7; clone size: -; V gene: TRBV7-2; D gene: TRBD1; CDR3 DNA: TGTGCCAGCAGCTTGCACGGACAGGGACCCTACGAGCAGTACTTC; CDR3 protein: CASSLHGQGPYEQYF
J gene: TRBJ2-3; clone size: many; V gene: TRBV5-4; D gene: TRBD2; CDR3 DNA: TGTGCCAGCAGCTTGGGACTAGCGACAGATACGCAGTATTTT; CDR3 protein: CASSLGLATDTQYF
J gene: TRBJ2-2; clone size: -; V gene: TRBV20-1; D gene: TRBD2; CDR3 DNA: TGCAGTGGTTCTCGGGAGGCCACCGGGGAGCTGTTTTTT; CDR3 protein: CSGSREATGELFF
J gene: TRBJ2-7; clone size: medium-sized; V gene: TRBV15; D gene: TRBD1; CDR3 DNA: TGTGCCACCAGCAGCGCCCAGGGGGCCACCTACGAGCAGTACTTC; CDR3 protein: CATSSAQGATYEQYF
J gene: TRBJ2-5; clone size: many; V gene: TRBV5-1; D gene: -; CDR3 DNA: TGCGCCAGCAGCTCCCCTGGTGGCCAAGAGACCCAGTACTTC; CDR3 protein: CASSSPGGQETQYF
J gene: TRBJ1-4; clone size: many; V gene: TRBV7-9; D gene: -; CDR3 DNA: TGTGCCAGCAGCTTACGAATAGGGGGGAATGAAAAACTGTTTTTT; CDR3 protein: CASSLRIGGNEKLFF
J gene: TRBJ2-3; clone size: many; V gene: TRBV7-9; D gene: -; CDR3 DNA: TGTGCCAGCAGCTCTAATACAGATACGCAGTATTTT; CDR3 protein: CASSSNTDTQYF
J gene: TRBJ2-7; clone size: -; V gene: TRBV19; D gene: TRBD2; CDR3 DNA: TGTGCCAGTACCCCCGGACTAGCGGATGCCGGCGAGCAGTACTTC; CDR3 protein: CASTPGLADAGEQYF
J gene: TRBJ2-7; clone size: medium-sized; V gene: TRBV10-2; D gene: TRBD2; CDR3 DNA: TGCGCCAGCACAAACGGGGGGTCTTTTGAGCAGTACTTC; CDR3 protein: CASTNGGSFEQYF
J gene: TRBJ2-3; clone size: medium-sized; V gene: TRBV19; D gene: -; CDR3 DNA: TGTGCCAGTAGTATTGACTTCTCGAGGACAGATACGCAGTATTTT; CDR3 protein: CASSIDFSRTDTQYF
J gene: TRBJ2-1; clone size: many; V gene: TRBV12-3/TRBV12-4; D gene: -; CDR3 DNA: TGTGCCAGCAGTTTAGAGGTCAAGACCTACAATGAGCAGTTCTTC; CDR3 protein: CASSLEVKTYNEQFF
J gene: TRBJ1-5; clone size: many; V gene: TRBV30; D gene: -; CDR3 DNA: TGTGCCTGGGGAGGACGAATCAATCAGCCCCAGCATTTT; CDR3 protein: CAWGGRINQPQHF
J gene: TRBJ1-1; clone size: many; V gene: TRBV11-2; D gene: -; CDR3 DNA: TGTGCCAGCAGCTTGGATACAGGGAGTTTGAACACTGAAGCTTTCTTT; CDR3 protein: CASSLDTGSLNTEAFF
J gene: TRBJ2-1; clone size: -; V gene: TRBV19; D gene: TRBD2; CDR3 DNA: TGTGCCAGTAGTCGGGCCCCGGGACTAGCGGCCTACAATGAGCAGTTCTTC; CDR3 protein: CASSRAPGLAAYNEQFF
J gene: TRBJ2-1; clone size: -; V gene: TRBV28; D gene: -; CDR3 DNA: TGTGCCAGCAGGAAGACCACAGGAAGCTCCTACAATGAGCAGTTCTTC; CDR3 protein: CASRKTTGSSYNEQFF
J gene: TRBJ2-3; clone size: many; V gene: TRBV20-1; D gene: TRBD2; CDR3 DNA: TGCAGTGCTCCTCCCGGGGGGGATCGGGGGGCGGACTGGGATACGCAGTATTTT; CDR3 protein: CSAPPGGDRGADWDTQYF
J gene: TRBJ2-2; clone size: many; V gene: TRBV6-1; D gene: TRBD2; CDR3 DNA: TGTGCCAGCAGTGAGTTAGCGGGAGGTACCGGGGAGCTGTTTTTT; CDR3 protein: CASSELAGGTGELFF
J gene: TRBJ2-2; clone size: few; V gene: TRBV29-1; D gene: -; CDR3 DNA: TGCAGCGTGGGTGGCCGGGGGACAGACACCGGGGAGCTGTTTTTT; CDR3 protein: CSVGGRGTDTGELFF
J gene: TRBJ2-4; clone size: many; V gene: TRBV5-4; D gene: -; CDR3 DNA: TGTGCCAGCAGCTTGGCTCCCGGGGATCTAGCCAAAAACATTCAGTACTTC; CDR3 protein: CASSLAPGDLAKNIQYF
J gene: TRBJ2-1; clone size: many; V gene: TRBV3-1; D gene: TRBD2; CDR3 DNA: TGTGCCAGCAGCCAAGATCCCCCGGGACTAGCATCCTACAATGAGCAGTTCTTC; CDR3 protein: CASSQDPPGLASYNEQFF
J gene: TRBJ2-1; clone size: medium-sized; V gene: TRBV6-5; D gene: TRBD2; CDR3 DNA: TGTGCCAGCAGCTTACTAGCGGGGGGGTACAATGAGCAGTTCTTC; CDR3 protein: CASSLLAGGYNEQFF
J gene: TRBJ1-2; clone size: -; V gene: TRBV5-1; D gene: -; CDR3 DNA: TGCGCCAGCAGCTTGTTGGGGGACTATGGCTACACCTTC; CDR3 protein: CASSLLGDYGYTF
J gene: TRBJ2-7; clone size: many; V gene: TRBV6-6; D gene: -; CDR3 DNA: TGTGCCAGCAGTCACAGGGAATACGAGCAGTACTTC; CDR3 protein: CASSHREYEQYF
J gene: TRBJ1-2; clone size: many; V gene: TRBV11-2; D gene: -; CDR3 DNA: TGTGCCAGCAGCCCCGGCCGAGGGGGGCCTAACTATGGCTACACCTTC; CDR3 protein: CASSPGRGGPNYGYTF
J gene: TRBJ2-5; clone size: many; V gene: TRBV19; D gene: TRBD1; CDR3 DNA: TGTGCCAGTAGTATGCGACAGGGGCTAAGAGAGACCCAGTACTTC; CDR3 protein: CASSMRQGLRETQYF
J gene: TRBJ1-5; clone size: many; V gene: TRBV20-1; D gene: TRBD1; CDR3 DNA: TGCAGTGCTAGCCAGGGGGGTCATCAGCCCCAGCATTTT; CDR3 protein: CSASQGGHQPQHF
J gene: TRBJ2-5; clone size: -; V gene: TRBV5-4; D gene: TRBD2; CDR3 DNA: TGTGCCAGCAGGCTAGCGGGGGTGAACCAAGAGACCCAGTACTTC; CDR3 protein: CASRLAGVNQETQYF
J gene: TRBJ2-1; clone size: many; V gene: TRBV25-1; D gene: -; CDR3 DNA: TGTGCCAGCAGTGAATATAGAGTCCCCGCGGGGGCTTCCTACAATGAGCAGTTCTTC; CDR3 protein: CASSEYRVPAGASYNEQFF